The 4 T cell receptor beta chains presented below share a single source sample, sequenced in a study of T-cell reconstitution after alpha-beta-depleted transplantation in children. The TCRbeta library incorporated unique molecular identifiers. Via MiXCR, TCRdb re-called the PCR reads, giving one row per CDR3 protein. The data show more than 40,000 distinct CDR3 sequences, about a tenth seen once. The sample in question was PBMCs, mostly from graft donor cells, obtained 60 days after TCRalphabeta/CD19-depleted stem cell transplant. The receptor set was obtained from a male patient between 2 and 9 years old who had a stem cell transplant for chronic granulomatous disease, so the T cells may come from the graft donor.

The sample holds many counts of this clonotype. The chain carries TRBV5-1 and TRBJ2-3; D unclear. Germline V gives CDR1 SGHRS, CDR2 YFSETQ. Trimming removed 5 bases at V and 1 base at J, with 11 bases between. The CDR3 has 14 amino acids. This chain's CDR3 is CASSFSQRTDTQYF. As DNA, the CDR3 is TGCGCCAGCAGTTTCAGTCAGCGCACAGATACGCAGTATTTT.

Of note for this clonotype: Just one base apart from a much larger clone, this may be a read error. The chain carries TRBV3-1 and TRBJ2-7, with a possible D match to TRBD1 (5 bases). Trimming removed 0 bases from V and 6 bases from J, with 18 bases in between. The CDR3 is 16 amino acids. Germline CDR1 is LGHDT and CDR2 is YNNKEL (reference sequence). The CDR3 DNA reads TGTGCCAGCAGCCAAGAAGGTAGGAAGGGGATGGGCGAGCAGTACTTC. It is translated as CASSQEGRKGMGEQYF.

This clonotype was observed many times. The chain is built from TRBV9 and TRBJ2-1; no clear D gene. The V gene's germline CDR1 is SGDLS and CDR2 YYNGEE. V was trimmed by 0 bases and J by 4 bases, leaving 2 bases between them. The CDR3 consists of 12 residues. The CDR3: CASSVAYNEQFF. In DNA, the CDR3 is TGTGCCAGCAGCGTAGCTTACAATGAGCAGTTCTTC.

In its sample, this clonotype was seen many times. The V gene is TRBV3-1, the J gene TRBJ1-2; D gene uncertain. The ends were cut back, 1 base at V and 12 bases at J, with 9 bases in the middle. Looked up from germline, CDR1 is LGHDT and CDR2 is YNNKEL (reference sequence). CDR3 size: 11 residues. The CDR3 DNA reads as TGTGCCAGCAGCCAAGGTTCCGCGGACACCTTC. Protein: CASSQGSADTF.